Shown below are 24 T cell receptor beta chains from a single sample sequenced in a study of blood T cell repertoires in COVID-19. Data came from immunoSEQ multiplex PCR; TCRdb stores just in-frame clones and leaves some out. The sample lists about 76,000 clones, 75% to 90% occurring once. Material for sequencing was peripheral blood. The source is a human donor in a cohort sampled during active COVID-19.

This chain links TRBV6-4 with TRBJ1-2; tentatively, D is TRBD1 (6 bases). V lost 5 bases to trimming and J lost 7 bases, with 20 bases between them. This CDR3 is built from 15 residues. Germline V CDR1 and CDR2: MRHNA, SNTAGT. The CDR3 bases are TGTGCCAGCAGTATGGGGATGGGGGCTCCGGTTGGCTACACCTTC. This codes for CASSMGMGAPVGYTF.

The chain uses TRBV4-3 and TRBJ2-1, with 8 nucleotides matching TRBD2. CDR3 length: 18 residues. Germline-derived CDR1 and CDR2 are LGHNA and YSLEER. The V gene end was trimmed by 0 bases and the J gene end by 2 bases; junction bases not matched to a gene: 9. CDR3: CASSQEAGGGGTYNEQFF. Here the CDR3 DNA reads TGCGCCAGCAGCCAAGAGGCTGGCGGCGGGGGGACCTACAATGAGCAGTTCTTC.

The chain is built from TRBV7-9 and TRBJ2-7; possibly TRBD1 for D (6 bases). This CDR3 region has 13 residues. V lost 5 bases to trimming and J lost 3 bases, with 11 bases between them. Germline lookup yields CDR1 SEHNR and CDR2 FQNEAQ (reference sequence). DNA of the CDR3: TGTGCCAGCAGCGAGACAGGATTCTACGAGCAGTACTTC. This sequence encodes CASSETGFYEQYF.

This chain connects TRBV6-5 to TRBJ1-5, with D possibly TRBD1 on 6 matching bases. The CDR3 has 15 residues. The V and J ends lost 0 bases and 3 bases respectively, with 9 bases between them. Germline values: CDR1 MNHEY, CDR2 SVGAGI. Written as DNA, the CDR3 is TGTGCCAGCAGTTACTCTGGACAGTCCAATCAGCCCCAGCATTTT. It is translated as CASSYSGQSNQPQHF.

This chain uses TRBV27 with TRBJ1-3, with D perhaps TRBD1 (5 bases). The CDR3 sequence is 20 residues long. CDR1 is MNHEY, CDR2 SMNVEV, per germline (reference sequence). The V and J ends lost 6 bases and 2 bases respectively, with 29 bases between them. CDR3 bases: TGTGCCAGCAGCCCAACCCCGACAGTTGTTAGGGGCGCCACTGGAAACACCATATATTTT. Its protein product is CASSPTPTVVRGATGNTIYF.

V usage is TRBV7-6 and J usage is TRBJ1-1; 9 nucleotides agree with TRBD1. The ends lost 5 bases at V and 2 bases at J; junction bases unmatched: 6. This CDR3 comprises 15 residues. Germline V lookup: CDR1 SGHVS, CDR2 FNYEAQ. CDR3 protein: CASSPRTGANTEAFF. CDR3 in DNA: TGTGCCAGCAGCCCGAGGACAGGGGCTAACACTGAAGCTTTCTTT.

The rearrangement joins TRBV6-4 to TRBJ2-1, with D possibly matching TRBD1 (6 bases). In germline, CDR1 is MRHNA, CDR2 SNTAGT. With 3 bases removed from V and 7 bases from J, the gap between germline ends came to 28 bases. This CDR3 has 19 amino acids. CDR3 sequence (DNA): TGTGCCAGCAGTGATACAGGCGGACAGCGGATAGGGAGAAGGAATGAGCAGTTCTTC. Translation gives CASSDTGGQRIGRRNEQFF.

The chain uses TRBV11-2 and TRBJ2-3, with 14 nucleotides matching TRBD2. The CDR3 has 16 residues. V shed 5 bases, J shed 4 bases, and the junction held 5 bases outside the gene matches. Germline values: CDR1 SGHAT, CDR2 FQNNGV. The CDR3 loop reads CASSTTSGGVSDTQYF. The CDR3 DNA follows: TGTGCCAGCAGCACGACTAGCGGGGGGGTCTCAGATACGCAGTATTTT.

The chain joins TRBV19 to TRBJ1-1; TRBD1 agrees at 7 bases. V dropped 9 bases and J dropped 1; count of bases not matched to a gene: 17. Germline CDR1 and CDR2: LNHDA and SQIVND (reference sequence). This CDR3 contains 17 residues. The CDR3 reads CASRFGRGSRTNTEAFF. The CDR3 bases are TGTGCCAGCCGTTTTGGCAGGGGGTCCCGAACGAACACTGAAGCTTTCTTT.

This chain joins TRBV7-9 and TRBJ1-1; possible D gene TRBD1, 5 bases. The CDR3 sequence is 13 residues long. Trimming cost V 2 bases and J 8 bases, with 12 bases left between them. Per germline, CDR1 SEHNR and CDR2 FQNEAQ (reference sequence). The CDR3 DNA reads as TGTGCCAGCAGCTTAACGGGGGAAGAAGAAGCTTTCTTT. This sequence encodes CASSLTGEEEAFF.

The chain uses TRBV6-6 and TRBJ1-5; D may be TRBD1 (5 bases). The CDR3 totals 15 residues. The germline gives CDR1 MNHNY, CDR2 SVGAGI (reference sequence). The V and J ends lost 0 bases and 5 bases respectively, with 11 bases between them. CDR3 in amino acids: CASSYSRDSYQPQHF. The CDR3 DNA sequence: TGTGCCAGCAGTTACTCTCGAGACAGTTATCAGCCCCAGCATTTT.

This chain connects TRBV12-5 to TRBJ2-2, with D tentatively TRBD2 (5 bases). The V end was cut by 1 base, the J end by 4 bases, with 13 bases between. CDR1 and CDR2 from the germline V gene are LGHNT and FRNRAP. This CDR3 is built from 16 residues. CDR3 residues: CASGLDPGRGTGELFF. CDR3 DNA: TGTGCTAGTGGTTTGGACCCCGGCCGGGGCACCGGGGAGCTGTTTTTT.

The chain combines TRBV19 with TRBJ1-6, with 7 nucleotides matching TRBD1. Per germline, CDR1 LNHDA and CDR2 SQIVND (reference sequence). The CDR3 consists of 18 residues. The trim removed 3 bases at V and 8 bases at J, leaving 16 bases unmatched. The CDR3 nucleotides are TGTGCCAGTAGTATCCAAAGGGGACAGCAGAGAGGTTATTCACCCCTCCACTTT. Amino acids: CASSIQRGQQRGYSPLHF.

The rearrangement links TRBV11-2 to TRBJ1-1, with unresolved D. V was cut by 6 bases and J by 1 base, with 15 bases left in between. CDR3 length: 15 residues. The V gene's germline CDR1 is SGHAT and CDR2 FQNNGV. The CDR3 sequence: CASRSSFYPNTEAFF. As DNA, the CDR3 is TGTGCCAGCAGGTCTAGCTTCTATCCGAACACTGAAGCTTTCTTT.

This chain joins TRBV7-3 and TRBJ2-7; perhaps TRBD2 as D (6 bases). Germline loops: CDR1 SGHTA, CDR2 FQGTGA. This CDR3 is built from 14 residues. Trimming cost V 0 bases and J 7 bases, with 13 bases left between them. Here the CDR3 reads CASSLTRAAGEQYF. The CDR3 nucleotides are TGTGCCAGCAGCTTAACGCGGGCCGCGGGGGAGCAGTACTTC.

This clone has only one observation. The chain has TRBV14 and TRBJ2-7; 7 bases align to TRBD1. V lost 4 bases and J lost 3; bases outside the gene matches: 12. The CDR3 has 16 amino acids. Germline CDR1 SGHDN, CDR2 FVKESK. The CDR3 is CASSPLDRVKNYEQYF. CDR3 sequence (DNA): TGTGCCAGCAGCCCCCTCGACAGGGTAAAAAACTACGAGCAGTACTTC.

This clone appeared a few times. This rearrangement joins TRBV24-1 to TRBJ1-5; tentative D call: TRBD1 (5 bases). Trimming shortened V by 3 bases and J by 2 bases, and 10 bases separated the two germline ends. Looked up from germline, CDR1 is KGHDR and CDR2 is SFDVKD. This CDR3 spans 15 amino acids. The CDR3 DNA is TGTGCCACCAGTGATCCTCAGGGTGGCAATCAGCCCCAGCATTTT. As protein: CATSDPQGGNQPQHF.

The CDR3 spells CASSQLLAESQETQYF. Written as DNA, the CDR3 is TGCGCCAGCAGCCAGCTTCTAGCGGAAAGCCAAGAGACCCAGTACTTC. The rearrangement links TRBV4-3 to TRBJ2-5, with 7 positions matching TRBD2. Germline V gives CDR1 LGHNA, CDR2 YSLEER. The junction had 8 bases not matched to a gene; V was cut back by 3 bases and J by 1 base. The CDR3 sequence is 16 residues long.

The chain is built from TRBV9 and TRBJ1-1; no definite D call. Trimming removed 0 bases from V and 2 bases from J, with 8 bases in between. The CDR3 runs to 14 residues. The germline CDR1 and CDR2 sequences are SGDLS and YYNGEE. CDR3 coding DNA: TGTGCCAGCAGCGTAGATTGGGCCAACACTGAAGCTTTCTTT. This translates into CASSVDWANTEAFF.

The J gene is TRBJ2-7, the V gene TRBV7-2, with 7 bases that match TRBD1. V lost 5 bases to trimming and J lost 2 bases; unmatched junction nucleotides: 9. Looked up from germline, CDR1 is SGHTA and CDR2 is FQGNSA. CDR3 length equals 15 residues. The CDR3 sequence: CASSPRLTGTYEQYF. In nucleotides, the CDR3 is TGTGCCAGCAGCCCTCGCCTGACAGGGACCTACGAGCAGTACTTC.

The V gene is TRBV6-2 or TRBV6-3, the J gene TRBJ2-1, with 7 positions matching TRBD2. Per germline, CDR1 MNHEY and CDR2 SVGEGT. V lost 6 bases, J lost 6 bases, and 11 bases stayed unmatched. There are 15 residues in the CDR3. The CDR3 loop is CASSLPLAGFNEQFF. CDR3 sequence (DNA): TGTGCCAGCAGCCTCCCCTTAGCGGGCTTCAATGAGCAGTTCTTC.

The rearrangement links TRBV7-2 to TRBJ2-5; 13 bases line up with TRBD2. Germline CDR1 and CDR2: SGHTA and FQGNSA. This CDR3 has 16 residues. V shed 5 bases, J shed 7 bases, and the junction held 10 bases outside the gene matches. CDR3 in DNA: TGTGCCAGCAGCCGTGGACTAGCGGGGGATCTATGGACCCAGTACTTC. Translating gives CASSRGLAGDLWTQYF.

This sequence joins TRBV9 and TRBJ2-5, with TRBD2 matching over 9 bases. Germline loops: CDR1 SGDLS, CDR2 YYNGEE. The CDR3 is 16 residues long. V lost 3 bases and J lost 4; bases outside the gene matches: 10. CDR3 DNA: TGTGCCAGCAGCGCGCGGGGCGGGGGGGCCGTAGAGACCCAGTACTTC. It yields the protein CASSARGGGAVETQYF.

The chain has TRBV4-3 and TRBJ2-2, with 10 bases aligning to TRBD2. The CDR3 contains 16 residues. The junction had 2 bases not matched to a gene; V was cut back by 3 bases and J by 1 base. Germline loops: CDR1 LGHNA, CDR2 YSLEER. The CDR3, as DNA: TGCGCCAGCAGCCAGGTAGCGGGGGGGAACACCGGGGAGCTGTTTTTT. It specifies CASSQVAGGNTGELFF.